A selection of T cell receptor beta chains follows, all from one sample in a study of regulatory T cells in long-lasting Graves disease. In TCRdb, the multiplex PCR reads were re-called with MiXCR into one record per CDR3 protein. The sample includes about 450,000 distinct CDR3 sequences, about 15% seen only once; the top ten take roughly 10%. These same records also appear under a second study, on T cells in Graves' hyperthyroidism and ophthalmopathy.

Specimen: peripheral blood mononuclear cells (PBMCs), collected at new diagnosis, from a patient treated with antithyroid drugs. The receptors derive from a young woman with Graves disease. Each CDR3 is given with its conserved first and last residue. The D gene is left open where the match is weak. Size is omitted from some rows. Given values are once, few, many or a class for expanded clones.

d_call,clone_size,j_call,v_call,cdr3_nt,cdr3_aa
TRBD2,many,TRBJ2-1,TRBV4-1,TGCGCCAGCAGCCAAGATCCGGGAGGGAGTAGAAACAATGAGCAGTTCTTC,CASSQDPGGSRNNEQFF
TRBD1,many,TRBJ1-5,TRBV7-2,TGTGCCAGCAGCTTAGCCCGGACAGGGTTTAGCAATCAGCCCCAGCATTTT,CASSLARTGFSNQPQHF
TRBD1,many,TRBJ1-2,TRBV2,TGTGCCAGCAGTGAAGATCCCCCCTCGACAGGGAAGGACTATGGCTACACCTTC,CASSEDPPSTGKDYGYTF
.,.,TRBJ1-6,TRBV25-1,TGTGCCAGCAGTGAAGGGGTCAGAAACTATTCACCCCTCCACTTT,CASSEGVRNYSPLHF
.,.,TRBJ2-2,TRBV27,TGTGCCAGCAGTTCAGTGCGTCCCGCGAACACCGGGGAGCTGTTTTTT,CASSSVRPANTGELFF
TRBD2,few,TRBJ2-3,TRBV5-1,TGCGCCAGCAGCCCGTCACTAGCGGGAGGTCCAGATACGCAGTATTTT,CASSPSLAGGPDTQYF
.,many,TRBJ1-1,TRBV6-1,TGTGCCAGCAAACTATCTATGGGGAACACTGAAGCTTTCTTT,CASKLSMGNTEAFF
.,many,TRBJ1-1,TRBV12-5,TGTGCTAGTGCCCCCCGGGGAGACATGAACACTGAAGCTTTCTTT,CASAPRGDMNTEAFF
TRBD1,many,TRBJ1-2,TRBV7-2,TGTGCCAGCAGTCGATCTACAGGGGCGGGAGGTGGCTACACCTTC,CASSRSTGAGGGYTF
TRBD2,many,TRBJ2-7,TRBV20-1,TGCAGTGCTAAAGATCAAGCGGGAGATCGGGGAGAGCAGTACTTC,CSAKDQAGDRGEQYF
TRBD2,many,TRBJ2-7,TRBV12-3/TRBV12-4,TGTGCCAGCAGTGTCGGGGGGGTAGGCTACGAGCAGTACTTC,CASSVGGVGYEQYF
.,.,TRBJ1-4,TRBV27,TGTGCCAGCAGGCCAGAGCCCGCTAATGAAAAACTGTTTTTT,CASRPEPANEKLFF
.,many,TRBJ2-1,TRBV3-1,TGTGCCAGCAGCCATGGGGCCAAGCGGAACGATGAGCAGTTCTTC,CASSHGAKRNDEQFF
.,many,TRBJ1-2,TRBV20-1,TGCAGTGCTAGAGACCAAGGACAGACCGGCTATGGCTACACCTTC,CSARDQGQTGYGYTF
.,.,TRBJ2-2,TRBV7-2,TGTGCCTGCCGCGCTGGGGGGCTAGCGTCCGGGGAGCTGTTTTTT,CACRAGGLASGELFF
.,many,TRBJ1-2,TRBV7-8,TGTGCCAGCAGCCCGTTGCTCCAGGGAGGACATGGCTACACCTTC,CASSPLLQGGHGYTF
.,many,TRBJ2-3,TRBV7-6,TGTGCCAGCGCCGACCCCACAGATACGCAGTATTTT,CASADPTDTQYF
TRBD1,few,TRBJ1-1,TRBV6-1,TGTGCCAGCAGAATTAGACAGGGGAGACTAACCAACACTGAAGCTTTCTTT,CASRIRQGRLTNTEAFF
.,many,TRBJ2-7,TRBV27,TGTGCCAGCAGTTTGGGCCCTCAAGCCTCCTTGTACTTC,CASSLGPQASLYF
.,.,TRBJ1-1,TRBV12-3/TRBV12-4,TGTGCCAGCAGTTACCTCCAACCCGGGACTGAAGCTTTCTTT,CASSYLQPGTEAFF
.,many,TRBJ2-3,TRBV4-3,TGCGCCAGCAGCCAAGCCCTGGGCGGCACAGATACGCAGTATTTT,CASSQALGGTDTQYF
.,many,TRBJ1-1,TRBV5-6,TGTGCCAGCAGCTTTAACGGTGAAGCTTTCTTT,CASSFNGEAFF
.,many,TRBJ2-5,TRBV2,TGTGCCAGCAACAGTCGTGAGACCCAGTACTTC,CASNSRETQYF
.,many,TRBJ2-3,TRBV18,TGTGCCAGCTCGCCTTCTAGTTCAGATACGCAGTATTTT,CASSPSSSDTQYF
.,many,TRBJ2-2,TRBV11-2,TGTGCCAGCAGCTGGTTAGAAGCGCAAGCGAACACCGGGGAGCTGTTTTTT,CASSWLEAQANTGELFF
TRBD2,.,TRBJ2-3,TRBV29-1,TGCAGCGTTGAAGGGCTAGCGGGAGAACACACAGATACGCAGTATTTT,CSVEGLAGEHTDTQYF
.,.,TRBJ1-5,TRBV7-9,TGTGCCAGCAGCTTAGCGGACAGTCAGCCCCAGCATTTT,CASSLADSQPQHF
.,many,TRBJ1-6,TRBV11-2,TGTGCCAGCAGCCCAGGCACGGGGGCGGTTGAATCCCTCCACTTT,CASSPGTGAVESLHF
.,.,TRBJ2-1,TRBV3-1,TGTGCCAGCACCCTGGGTTACACCTACAATGAGCAGTTCTTC,CASTLGYTYNEQFF
TRBD2,.,TRBJ2-1,TRBV27,TGTGCCAGCAGTTTGTATGGGCTAGCGGAGGGTGAGCAGTTCTTC,CASSLYGLAEGEQFF
TRBD1,.,TRBJ1-5,TRBV19,TGTGCCAGCAGCCACCGAAAACAGGGGCGGGATCAGCCCCAGCATTTT,CASSHRKQGRDQPQHF
.,many,TRBJ1-1,TRBV5-1,TGCGCCAGCAGCGAGGACAGACTCGAAGCTTTCTTT,CASSEDRLEAFF
TRBD1,many,TRBJ2-1,TRBV29-1,TGCAGCGTTGAGGGGCAGGGGGTCGGCGATGAGCAGTTCTTC,CSVEGQGVGDEQFF
.,many,TRBJ1-1,TRBV7-2,TGTGCCAGCAGCTTCCGCAGGGAGAACACTGAAGCTTTCTTT,CASSFRRENTEAFF
.,.,TRBJ2-1,TRBV7-2,TGTGCCAGCACCTTGGGGGGGCCTTGGTACAATGAGCAGTTCTTC,CASTLGGPWYNEQFF
TRBD1,.,TRBJ1-5,TRBV6-1,TGTGCCAGCACGCAGGGGGTTCCTACTCAGCCCCAGCATTTT,CASTQGVPTQPQHF